One sample yielded the 4 T cell receptor beta chains listed below, sequenced in a study of cytomegalovirus exposure and HLA in healthy donors. Only in-frame clones appear in the TCRdb table, and some are missing; sequencing was by immunoSEQ multiplex PCR. The sample yields around 190,000 clones, about 85% seen once. Sequenced sample: PBMCs. The receptor set was obtained from a man in his late teens or twenties in good health and CMV-seropositive.

This chain links TRBV28 with TRBJ1-2, with D possibly matching TRBD1 (5 bases). Germline values: CDR1 MDHEN, CDR2 SYDVKM. CDR3 length: 13 amino acids. The V end was cut by 6 bases, the J end by 7 bases, with 15 bases between. The CDR3 spells CASRSGLGRGYTF. The CDR3 DNA reads TGTGCCAGCAGATCGGGACTGGGGCGTGGCTACACCTTC.

This CDR3 is CASSLTGVNYEQYF. The DNA for the CDR3 is TGTGCCAGCAGTTTAACAGGGGTCAACTACGAGCAGTACTTC. This sequence joins TRBV27 and TRBJ2-7; 7 bases map to TRBD1. CDR1 is MNHEY and CDR2 is SMNVEV in the germline V gene (reference sequence). CDR3 length: 14 residues. V shed 2 bases, J shed 3 bases, and the junction held 4 bases outside the gene matches.

This clone came up a few times. CDR3 sequence (DNA): TGTGCCAGCAGCCCCCGGGCAGGGGACTATGGCTACACCTTC. Protein sequence: CASSPRAGDYGYTF. V usage is TRBV7-6 and J usage is TRBJ1-2; TRBD1 might be the D (6 bases). CDR1 is SGHVS and CDR2 is FNYEAQ in the germline V gene. This CDR3 comprises 14 residues. Between the trimmed V and J ends, which lost 5 bases and 3 bases, there was a span of 13 bases. Drawing the rest from reference TRBV7-6 and TRBJ1-2, the complete variable domain is GAGVSQSPRYKVTKRGQDVALRCDPISGHVSLYWYRQALGQGPEFLTYFNYEAQQDKSGLPNDRFSAERPEGSISTLTIQRTEQRDSAMYRCASSPRAGDYGYTFGSGTRLTVV.

V usage is TRBV6-1 and J usage is TRBJ2-1; TRBD2 agrees at 12 bases. The junction had 18 bases not matched to a gene; V was cut back by 2 bases and J by 4 bases. This CDR3 is 21 amino acids long. CDR1 is MNHNS, CDR2 SASEGT, per germline. This CDR3 is CASSERVLAGGSARPYNEQFF. CDR3 in DNA: TGTGCCAGCAGTGAAAGGGTGCTAGCGGGGGGGTCGGCACGGCCGTACAATGAGCAGTTCTTC.